This is a list of T cell receptor beta chains from one sample in a study of T cell clonotyping in hematopoietic cell transplantation. Clones were read by immunoSEQ multiplex PCR, and TCRdb kept only the in-frame ones, dropping some. The sample carries about 36,000 clones, over 70% recorded once. Sequenced sample: peripheral blood mononuclear cells. The source of these receptors is a woman in her thirties or forties in good health. Some clones in this sample may be carry-over from other donors' samples. Each CDR3 is given with its conserved first and last residue. A D gene is named only where the DNA matches it firmly. Rows give clone size only sometimes, using once, few, many, or a class for an expanded clone.

clone size: .; J gene: TRBJ2-7; V gene: TRBV30; D gene: .; CDR3 protein: CAWSPRAPLNEQYF; CDR3 DNA: TGTGCCTGGAGCCCCCGGGCGCCCCTGAACGAGCAGTACTTC
clone size: .; J gene: TRBJ2-5; V gene: TRBV23-1; D gene: .; CDR3 protein: CASSQPETSRQEEETQYF; CDR3 DNA: TGCGCCAGCAGTCAGCCCGAGACGAGCAGGCAAGAAGAAGAGACCCAGTACTTC
clone size: .; J gene: TRBJ2-3; V gene: TRBV30; D gene: .; CDR3 protein: CAWSVQPADTQYF; CDR3 DNA: TGTGCCTGGAGTGTTCAGCCTGCCGATACGCAGTATTTT
clone size: few; J gene: TRBJ2-2; V gene: TRBV4-1; D gene: .; CDR3 protein: CASSPGTGELFF; CDR3 DNA: TGCGCCAGCAGCCCCGGGACCGGGGAGCTGTTTTTT
clone size: .; J gene: TRBJ2-7; V gene: TRBV10-3; D gene: .; CDR3 protein: CAIRAEPSYEQYF; CDR3 DNA: TGTGCCATCAGGGCAGAGCCTTCCTACGAGCAGTACTTC
clone size: .; J gene: TRBJ1-2; V gene: TRBV20-1; D gene: .; CDR3 protein: CSAGTYYGYTF; CDR3 DNA: TGCAGTGCGGGGACGTACTATGGCTACACCTTC
clone size: medium-sized; J gene: TRBJ1-2; V gene: TRBV4-2; D gene: .; CDR3 protein: CASSQEPFNGYTF; CDR3 DNA: TGTGCCAGCAGCCAAGAGCCTTTCAATGGCTACACCTTC
clone size: .; J gene: TRBJ2-2; V gene: TRBV10-3; D gene: TRBD2; CDR3 protein: CAISLKLSGGNTGELFF; CDR3 DNA: TGTGCCATCAGTCTCAAACTGAGCGGGGGGAACACCGGGGAGCTGTTTTTT
clone size: .; J gene: TRBJ1-1; V gene: TRBV10-3; D gene: .; CDR3 protein: CAISESIVVRTTEAFF; CDR3 DNA: TGTGCCATCAGTGAGTCGATCGTGGTCCGAACGACTGAAGCTTTCTTT
clone size: .; J gene: TRBJ2-3; V gene: TRBV5-4; D gene: .; CDR3 protein: CASSSEDSTDTQYF; CDR3 DNA: TGTGCCAGCAGCTCAGAGGATAGCACAGATACGCAGTATTTT
clone size: .; J gene: TRBJ2-7; V gene: TRBV19; D gene: TRBD2; CDR3 protein: CASSTRDYLYEQYF; CDR3 DNA: TGTGCCAGTAGTACCCGGGACTACCTCTACGAGCAGTACTTC
clone size: .; J gene: TRBJ1-1; V gene: TRBV28; D gene: TRBD1; CDR3 protein: CASSFIQGSEAFF; CDR3 DNA: TGTGCCAGCAGCTTTATACAGGGGTCTGAAGCTTTCTTT
clone size: .; J gene: TRBJ2-7; V gene: TRBV27; D gene: .; CDR3 protein: CASSFGGARIYEQYF; CDR3 DNA: TGTGCCAGCAGTTTTGGGGGGGCCCGGATCTACGAGCAGTACTTC
clone size: .; J gene: TRBJ2-3; V gene: TRBV5-8; D gene: TRBD1; CDR3 protein: CASSRYTGGRDTQYF; CDR3 DNA: TGTGCCAGCAGCCGATACACAGGGGGACGAGATACGCAGTATTTT
clone size: .; J gene: TRBJ2-5; V gene: TRBV27; D gene: .; CDR3 protein: CASSPYRDVTQYF; CDR3 DNA: TGTGCCAGCAGTCCCTACCGCGATGTGACCCAGTACTTC
clone size: .; J gene: TRBJ2-2; V gene: TRBV9; D gene: .; CDR3 protein: CASSVVHTGELFF; CDR3 DNA: TGTGCCAGCAGCGTAGTTCACACCGGGGAGCTGTTTTTT
clone size: .; J gene: TRBJ2-3; V gene: TRBV7-9; D gene: TRBD2; CDR3 protein: CASSLIVGGGTDTQYF; CDR3 DNA: TGTGCCAGCAGCTTAATAGTGGGAGGGGGCACAGATACGCAGTATTTT
clone size: once; J gene: TRBJ1-2; V gene: TRBV2; D gene: .; CDR3 protein: CASSEFGGRYGYTF; CDR3 DNA: TGTGCCAGCAGTGAATTCGGTGGGCGGTATGGCTACACCTTC
clone size: .; J gene: TRBJ2-4; V gene: TRBV27; D gene: TRBD2; CDR3 protein: CASSLRLAELAKNIQYF; CDR3 DNA: TGTGCCAGCAGCTTGCGACTAGCGGAGCTAGCCAAAAACATTCAGTACTTC
clone size: .; J gene: TRBJ2-7; V gene: TRBV5-1; D gene: .; CDR3 protein: CASSLDSSGAGEQYF; CDR3 DNA: TGCGCCAGCAGCTTGGACTCATCGGGGGCGGGGGAGCAGTACTTC
clone size: .; J gene: TRBJ2-7; V gene: TRBV20-1; D gene: .; CDR3 protein: CSAKAYEQYF; CDR3 DNA: TGCAGTGCTAAAGCCTACGAGCAGTACTTC
clone size: .; J gene: TRBJ1-2; V gene: TRBV4-3; D gene: .; CDR3 protein: CASSQDRGWRGYTF; CDR3 DNA: TGCGCCAGCAGCCAAGATAGGGGGTGGCGGGGCTACACCTTC
clone size: once; J gene: TRBJ2-1; V gene: TRBV7-9; D gene: .; CDR3 protein: CASSFGGEWDNEQFF; CDR3 DNA: TGTGCCAGCAGCTTCGGTGGGGAATGGGACAATGAGCAGTTCTTC
clone size: .; J gene: TRBJ2-5; V gene: TRBV7-2; D gene: TRBD2; CDR3 protein: CASSLAGLAEETQYF; CDR3 DNA: TGTGCCAGCAGCTTAGCGGGACTAGCGGAAGAGACCCAGTACTTC
clone size: .; J gene: TRBJ2-3; V gene: TRBV28; D gene: .; CDR3 protein: CASSFLPRTDTQYF; CDR3 DNA: TGTGCCAGCAGTTTCCTCCCTCGCACAGATACGCAGTATTTT
clone size: .; J gene: TRBJ1-2; V gene: TRBV4-1; D gene: .; CDR3 protein: CASSPAYTF; CDR3 DNA: TGCGCCAGCAGCCCCGCCTACACCTTC